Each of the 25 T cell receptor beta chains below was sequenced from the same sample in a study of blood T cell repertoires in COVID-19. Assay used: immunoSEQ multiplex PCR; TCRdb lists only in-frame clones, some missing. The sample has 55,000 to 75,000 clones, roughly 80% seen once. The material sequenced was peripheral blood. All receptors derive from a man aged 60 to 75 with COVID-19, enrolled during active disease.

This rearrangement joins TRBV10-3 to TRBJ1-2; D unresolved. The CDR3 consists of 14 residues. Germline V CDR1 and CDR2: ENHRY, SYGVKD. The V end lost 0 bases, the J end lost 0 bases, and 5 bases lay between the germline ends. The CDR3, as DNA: TGTGCCATCAGTGAGTCTGGGCCTAACTATGGCTACACCTTC. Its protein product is CAISESGPNYGYTF.

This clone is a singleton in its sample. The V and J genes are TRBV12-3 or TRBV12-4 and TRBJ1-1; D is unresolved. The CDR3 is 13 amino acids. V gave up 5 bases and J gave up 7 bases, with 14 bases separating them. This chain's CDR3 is CASSLEGFYEAFF. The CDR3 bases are TGTGCCAGCAGTCTCGAGGGCTTTTATGAAGCTTTCTTT.

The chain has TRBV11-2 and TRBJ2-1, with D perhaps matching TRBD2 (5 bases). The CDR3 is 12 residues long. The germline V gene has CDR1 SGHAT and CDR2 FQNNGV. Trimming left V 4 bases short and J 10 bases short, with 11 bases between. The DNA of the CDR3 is TGTGCCAGCAGCTCGGACTGGCGGGAGCAGTTCTTC. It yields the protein CASSSDWREQFF.

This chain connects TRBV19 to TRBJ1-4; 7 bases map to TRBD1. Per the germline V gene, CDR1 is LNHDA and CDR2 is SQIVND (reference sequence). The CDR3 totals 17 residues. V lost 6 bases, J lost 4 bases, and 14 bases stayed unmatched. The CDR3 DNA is TGTGCCAGTAGGAGACAGGGAGGCGTATCGGGTAATGAAAAACTGTTTTTT. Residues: CASRRQGGVSGNEKLFF.

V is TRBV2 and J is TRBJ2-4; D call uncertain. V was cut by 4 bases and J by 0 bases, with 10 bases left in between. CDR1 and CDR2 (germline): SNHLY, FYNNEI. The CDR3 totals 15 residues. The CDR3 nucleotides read TGTGCCAGCAGTGGTGGAGCCTCAGCCAAAAACATTCAGTACTTC. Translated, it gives CASSGGASAKNIQYF.

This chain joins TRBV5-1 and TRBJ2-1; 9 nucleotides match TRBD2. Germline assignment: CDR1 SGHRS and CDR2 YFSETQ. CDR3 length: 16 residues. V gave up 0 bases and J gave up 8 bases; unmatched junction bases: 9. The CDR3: CASSLVATSGRDEQFF. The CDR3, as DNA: TGCGCCAGCAGCTTGGTCGCGACTAGCGGAAGGGATGAGCAGTTCTTC.

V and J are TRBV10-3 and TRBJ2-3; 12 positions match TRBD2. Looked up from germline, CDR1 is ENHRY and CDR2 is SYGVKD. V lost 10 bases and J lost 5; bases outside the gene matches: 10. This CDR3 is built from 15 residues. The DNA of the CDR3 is TGTGCCAGCATGACTAGCGGGAGTTTCAAAGATACGCAGTATTTT. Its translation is CASMTSGSFKDTQYF.

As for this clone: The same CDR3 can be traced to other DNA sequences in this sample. DNA for the CDR3: TGTGCCAGCAGTTCCGGACAGTCCAATCAGCCCCAGCATTTT. Translated, it gives CASSSGQSNQPQHF. The chain recombines TRBV6-5 with TRBJ1-5, with D maybe TRBD1 (6 bases). V was trimmed by 4 bases and J by 3 bases, leaving 10 bases between them. The CDR3 consists of 14 residues. Per germline, CDR1 MNHEY and CDR2 SVGAGI.

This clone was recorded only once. In DNA, the CDR3 is TGTGCCAGCAGTCTCACTTTTACCTACGAGCAGTACTTC. This translates into CASSLTFTYEQYF. This chain links TRBV27 with TRBJ2-7; D is unresolved. This CDR3 spans 13 amino acids. CDR1 and CDR2 (germline): MNHEY, SMNVEV (reference sequence). Between the trimmed V and J ends, which lost 5 bases and 2 bases, there was a span of 10 bases.

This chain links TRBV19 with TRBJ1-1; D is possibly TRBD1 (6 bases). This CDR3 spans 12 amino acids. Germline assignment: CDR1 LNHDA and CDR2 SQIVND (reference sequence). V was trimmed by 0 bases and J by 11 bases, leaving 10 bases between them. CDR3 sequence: CASSIEWQGAFF. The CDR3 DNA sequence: TGTGCCAGTAGTATAGAGTGGCAGGGGGCTTTCTTT.

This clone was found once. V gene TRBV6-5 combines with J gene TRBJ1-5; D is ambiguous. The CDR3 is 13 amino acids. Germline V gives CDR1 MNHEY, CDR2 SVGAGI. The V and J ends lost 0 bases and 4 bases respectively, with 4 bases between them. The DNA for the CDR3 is TGTGCCAGCAGTTACTCCCTAAATCAGCCCCAGCATTTT. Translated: CASSYSLNQPQHF.

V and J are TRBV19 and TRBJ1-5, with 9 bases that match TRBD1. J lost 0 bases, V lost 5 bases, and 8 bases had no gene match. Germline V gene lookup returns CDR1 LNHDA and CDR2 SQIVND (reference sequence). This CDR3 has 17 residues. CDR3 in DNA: TGTGCCAGTAGTCAGGACAGGGGACTGTATAGCAATCAGCCCCAGCATTTT. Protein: CASSQDRGLYSNQPQHF.

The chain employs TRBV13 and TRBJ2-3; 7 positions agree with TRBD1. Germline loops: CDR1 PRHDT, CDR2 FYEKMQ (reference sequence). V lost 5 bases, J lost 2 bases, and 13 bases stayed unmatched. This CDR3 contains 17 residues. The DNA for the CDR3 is TGTGCCAGCAGCACTACAGGGGCCCTCTCCCTCACAGATACGCAGTATTTT. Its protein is CASSTTGALSLTDTQYF.

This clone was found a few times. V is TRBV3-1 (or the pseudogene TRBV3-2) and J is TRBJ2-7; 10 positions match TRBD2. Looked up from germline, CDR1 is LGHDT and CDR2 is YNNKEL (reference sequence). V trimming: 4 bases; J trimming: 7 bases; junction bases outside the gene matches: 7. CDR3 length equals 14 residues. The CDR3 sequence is CASSRLAGVWEQYF. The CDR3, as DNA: TGTGCCAGCAGCCGGCTAGCGGGAGTTTGGGAGCAGTACTTC.

The DNA for the CDR3 is TGTGCCAGCAGGACACGGACGGGAAATTCAGCTTTCTTT. This codes for CASRTRTGNSAFF. This rearrangement joins TRBV12-3 or TRBV12-4 to TRBJ1-1; D unresolved. This CDR3 contains 13 residues. Deletions cut 6 bases from V and 10 bases from J, with 18 bases between.

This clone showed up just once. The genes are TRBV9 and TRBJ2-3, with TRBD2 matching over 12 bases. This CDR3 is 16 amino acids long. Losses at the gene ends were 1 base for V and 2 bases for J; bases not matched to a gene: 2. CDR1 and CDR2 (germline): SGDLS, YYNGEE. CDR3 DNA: TGTGCCAGCAGCGTACTAGCGGGAGGGCCCACAGATACGCAGTATTTT. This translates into CASSVLAGGPTDTQYF.

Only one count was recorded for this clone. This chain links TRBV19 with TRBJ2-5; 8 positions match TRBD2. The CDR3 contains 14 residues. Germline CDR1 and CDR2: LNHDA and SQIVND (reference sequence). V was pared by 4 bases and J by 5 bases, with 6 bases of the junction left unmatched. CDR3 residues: CASSTGGPGETQYF. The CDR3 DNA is TGTGCCAGTAGTACGGGGGGGCCTGGCGAGACCCAGTACTTC.

CDR3 DNA: TGTGCCAGCAGCGTCGAGTCCTACAATGAGCAGTTCTTC. This codes for CASSVESYNEQFF. The chain combines TRBV9 with TRBJ2-1; D uncertain. Germline CDR1 reads SGDLS; CDR2 reads YYNGEE. V was clipped by 2 bases and J by 1 base, with 4 bases between them. The CDR3 runs to 13 residues.

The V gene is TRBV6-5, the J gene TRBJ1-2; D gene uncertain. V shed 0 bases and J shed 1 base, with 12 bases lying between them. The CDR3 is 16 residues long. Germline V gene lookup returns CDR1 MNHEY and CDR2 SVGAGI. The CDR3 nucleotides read TGTGCCAGCAGTTACTCGGAAACAGACCTTAACTATGGCTACACCTTC. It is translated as CASSYSETDLNYGYTF.

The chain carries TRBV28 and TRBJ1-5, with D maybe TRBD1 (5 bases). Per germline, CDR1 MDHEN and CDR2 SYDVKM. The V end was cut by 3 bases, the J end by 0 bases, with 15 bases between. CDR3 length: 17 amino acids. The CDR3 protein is CASSLRGGWGSNQPQHF. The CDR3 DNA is TGTGCCAGCAGTTTGCGCGGGGGATGGGGTAGCAATCAGCCCCAGCATTTT.

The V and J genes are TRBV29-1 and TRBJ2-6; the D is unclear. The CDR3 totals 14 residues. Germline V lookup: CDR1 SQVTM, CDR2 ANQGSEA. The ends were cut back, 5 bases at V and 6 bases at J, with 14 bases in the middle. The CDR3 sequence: CSVKVQIEANVLTF. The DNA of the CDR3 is TGCAGCGTTAAGGTACAGATCGAGGCCAACGTCCTGACTTTC. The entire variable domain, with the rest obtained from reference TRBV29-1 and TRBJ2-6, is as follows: SAVISQKPSRDICQRGTSLTIQCQVDSQVTMMFWYRQQPGQSLTLIATANQGSEATYESGFVIDKFPISRPNLTFSTLTVSNMSPEDSSIYLCSVKVQIEANVLTFGAGSRLTVL.

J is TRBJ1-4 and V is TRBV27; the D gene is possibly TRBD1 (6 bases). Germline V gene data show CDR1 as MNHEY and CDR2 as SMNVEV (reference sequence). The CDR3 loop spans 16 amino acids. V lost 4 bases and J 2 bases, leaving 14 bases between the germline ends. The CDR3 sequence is CASSSEGDRTNEKLFF. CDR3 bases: TGTGCCAGCAGTTCTGAGGGGGATAGGACTAATGAAAAACTGTTTTTT.

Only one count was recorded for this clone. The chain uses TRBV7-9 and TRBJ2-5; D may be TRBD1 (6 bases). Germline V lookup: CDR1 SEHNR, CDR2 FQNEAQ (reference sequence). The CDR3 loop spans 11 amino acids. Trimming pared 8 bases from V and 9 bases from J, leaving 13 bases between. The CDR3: CASGQPVSQYF. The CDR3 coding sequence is TGTGCCAGCGGACAGCCGGTATCCCAGTACTTC.

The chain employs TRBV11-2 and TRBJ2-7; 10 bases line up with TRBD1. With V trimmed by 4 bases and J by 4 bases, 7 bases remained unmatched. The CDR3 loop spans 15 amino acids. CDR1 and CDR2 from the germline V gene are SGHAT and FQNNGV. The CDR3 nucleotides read TGTGCCAGCAGCTCGCCGGGACAGGGGTTATACGAGCAGTACTTC. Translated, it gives CASSSPGQGLYEQYF.

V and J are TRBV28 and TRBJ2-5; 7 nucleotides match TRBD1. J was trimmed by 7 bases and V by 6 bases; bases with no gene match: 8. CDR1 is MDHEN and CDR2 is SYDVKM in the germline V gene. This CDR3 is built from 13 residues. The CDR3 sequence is CASSLGQVGTQYF. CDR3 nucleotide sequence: TGTGCCAGCAGCCTAGGACAGGTTGGGACCCAGTACTTC.